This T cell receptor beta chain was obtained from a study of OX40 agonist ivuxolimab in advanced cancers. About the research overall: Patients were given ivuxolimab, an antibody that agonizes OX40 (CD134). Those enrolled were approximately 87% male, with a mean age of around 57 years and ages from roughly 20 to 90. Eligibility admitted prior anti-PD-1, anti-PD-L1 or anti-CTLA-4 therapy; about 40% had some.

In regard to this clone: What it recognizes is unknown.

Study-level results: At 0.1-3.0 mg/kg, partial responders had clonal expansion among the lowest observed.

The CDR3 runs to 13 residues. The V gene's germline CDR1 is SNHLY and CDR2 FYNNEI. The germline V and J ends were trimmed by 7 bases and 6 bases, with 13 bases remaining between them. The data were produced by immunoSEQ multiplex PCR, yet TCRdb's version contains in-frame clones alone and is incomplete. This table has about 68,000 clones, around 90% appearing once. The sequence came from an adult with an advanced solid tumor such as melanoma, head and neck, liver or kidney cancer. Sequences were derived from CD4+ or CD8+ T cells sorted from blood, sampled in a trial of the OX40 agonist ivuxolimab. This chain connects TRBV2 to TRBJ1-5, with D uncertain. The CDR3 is CASILGTGQPQHF. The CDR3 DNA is TGTGCCAGCATATTAGGAACGGGTCAGCCCCAGCATTTT.